The sequence of this T cell receptor (beta chain) was determined in a study of blood T cell repertoires in COVID-19. Whole-study context: Acute and convalescent COVID-19 samples came from the United States, Italy and Spain. T cells, B-cell-depleted T cells, or PBMCs supplied cDNA or gDNA.

Original methodology: Amplifying reference gene primers gave estimates of nucleated cell counts. Libraries were prepared by immunoSEQ multiplex PCR; TCRdb keeps only in-frame clonotypes and omits some of them. For V, J and clone size, that table is used; D and trimming come from the DNA. The sample includes 130,000 or so clones, approximately 81% of them seen just once. This clone showed up just a few times. This CDR3 contains 16 residues. Germline CDR1 LNHDA, CDR2 SQIVND (reference sequence). The ends were cut back, 5 bases at V and 1 base at J, with 14 bases in the middle. The V call is TRBV19, the J call TRBJ2-2; D is perhaps TRBD1 (6 bases). What was sequenced was peripheral blood. The TCR originated in a man between 60 and 75 years old with acute or convalescent COVID-19. CDR3 in DNA: TGTGCCAGTAGTTCGCCGACAGGCGGGAACACCGGGGAGCTGTTTTTT. This encodes CASSSPTGGNTGELFF.